This TCR beta chain was sequenced during a study of beta chain features in type 1 diabetes. Study-level background: Healthy donors resembled patients in age, gender and cell yields.

CD45RO/CCR7/CD25/CD127/CD95/CD27 staining was used to isolate CD4+ naive, central memory, regulatory and stem cell-like memory cells by sorting. This clone was picked up many times. Its antigen remains unidentified. Every isolated RNA sample was fully reverse transcribed, so sequencing captured expressed TCRB transcripts. Only in-frame clones appear in the TCRdb table, and some are missing; sequencing was by immunoSEQ multiplex PCR. Of over 300,000 clones in the sample, 7% to 9% are singletons; the top ten hold more than 0.4%. Notes on the study in general: Insertions at VDJ junctions were less frequent in type 1 diabetes patients. These patients also deleted more nucleotides at the same junctions. All four CD4+ subsets from Type 1 diabetes patients carried moderately but significantly shorter TCRB CDR3s.

J was trimmed by 6 bases and V by 4 bases; bases with no gene match: 12. Germline V lookup: CDR1 LGHNA, CDR2 YSLEER. This CDR3 contains 17 residues. The sequenced sample consisted of central memory CD4+ T cells from blood. The chain carries TRBV4-3 and TRBJ2-1; 10 nucleotides agree with TRBD2. The sequence came from a woman between 18 and 29 years old in good health. CDR3 DNA sequence: TGCGCCAGCAGCCGAGAAAAAGCTAGCGGGAGTGTCAATGAGCAGTTCTTC. Encoded protein: CASSREKASGSVNEQFF.